This T cell receptor beta chain was profiled in a study of blood T cell repertoires in COVID-19 (dated by TCRdb to about 2020). Regarding the study in general: Samples from collaborators originated in the United States, Italy and Spain and spanned both the acute and convalescent phases of COVID-19. Where available, HLA class I and class II types were obtained from metadata supplied by the sample provider rather than from assay-based typing. Samples came from the ongoing ImmuneRACE study (first 160 participants) plus 1,254 subjects from 6 global collaborators. Subjects who had been exposed to COVID-19, were actively infected with it, or had recovered from it provided the deeply sampled blood TCRbeta repertoires that made up the dataset. The material from the prospective study consisted of cDNA or gDNA derived from T cells, B-cell-depleted T cells, or PBMCs. Nearly every sample came with metadata listing a de-identified subject ID, COVID-19 status, age in years and sex. A freely available public database, intended as a resource for researchers studying the immune response to SARS-CoV-2, is where the repertoires were released. Here is what the overall study found, with its caveats: The quantity of clinical and demographic metadata differed by source and by participant and was supplied without curation.

Trimming costs V 3 bases and J 5 bases, and their ends lie 15 bases apart. The germline V gene gives CDR1 as KGHDR and CDR2 as SFDVKD. From the cysteine up to the phenylalanine, the CDR3 has a length of 15 residues. Only CDR3 DNA is held: 45 bases, read in frame from base 1. TCRbeta CDR3 regions were amplified from genomic DNA by means of the immunoSEQ Assay, a bias-controlled multiplex PCR. As for the authors' bioinformatics: The number of nucleated cells in each sample was estimated from the amplification of reference gene primers within the assay. Sequence reads were collapsed and filtered to measure the absolute abundance of every unique TCRbeta CDR3 rearrangement. For each sample, productive Simpson clonality was calculated as the square root of Simpson's diversity index over productive rearrangements. The immuneACCESS repertoire file appears here via TCRdb, limited to in-frame rearrangements. These files lack a portion of the clones; in checked studies, under half of the deficit traces to unresolved V genes, and the cause of the others is not known. The DNA was the basis for D and trimming; V, J and clone size are from that table. The sample table records 150,000 to 200,000 clones; approximately 85% of these occur just once. The ten largest clonotypes hold roughly 11% of the sample.

The collaborating institutions used their own protocols to collect whole blood in K2EDTA tubes. For TCRbeta analysis, collaborators shipped samples as frozen whole blood, isolated PBMCs, or DNA extracted from either of those sample types. Points on this clone: This clone's antigen is unknown. There are no base qualities to consult, and no much larger clone falls within one base.

The clonotype comes from a human donor with active or convalescent COVID-19. The donor label of this sample is uncertain. Sequencing input: peripheral blood. The chain was built from TRBV24-1 and TRBJ1-2; TRBD1 might be the D gene, on 6 matching bases. The CDR3 amino acid sequence is: CATSDLPDRFYGYTF. The DNA sequence is TGTGCCACCAGTGATCTCCCCGACAGGTTTTATGGCTACACCTTC.